The clone carrying this TCR beta chain was found many times. The antigen remains unidentified. Uncontrolled infection, other autoimmune disease, pregnancy or lactation disqualified patients from enrolment. Every diagnosis used clinical symptoms, serum thyroxine and TRAb, thyroid ultrasound and orbital computed tomography. These data belong to a study of T cells in Graves' hyperthyroidism and ophthalmopathy. At the level of the study: Peripheral blood specimens were obtained at initial diagnosis, prior to any treatment.

From RNA transcripts, TCR beta CDR3 regions were amplified. TCR CDR3 regions were first amplified by RT-PCR with HTBI primers. In TCRdb, the multiplex PCR reads were re-called with MiXCR into one record per CDR3 protein. The table has some 740,000 distinct CDR3 sequences, less than 15% seen once; the top ten hold 10% to 13%. Findings and limits, study-wide: Researchers found most expanded thyroid clonotypes above 0.001 in blood as well.

This TCR was recovered from a woman in her late teens or twenties with Graves' hyperthyroidism. Source material: blood.

The CDR3 DNA follows: TGTGCCAGCAGCGTGGGGGGCTTGGTTGGCTACACCTTC. Translating it yields CASSVGGLVGYTF. V usage is TRBV9 and J usage is TRBJ1-2, with D tentatively TRBD1 (6 bases). CDR3 length: 13 amino acids. V lost 2 bases, J lost 7 bases, and 12 bases lay in between. Germline V gives CDR1 SGDLS, CDR2 YYNGEE.